This paragraph reports one T cell receptor beta chain. This record comes from a study of blood T cell repertoires in COVID-19. Study summary: T cells, B-cell-depleted T cells, or PBMCs provided the cDNA or gDNA that served as material.

Trimming took 7 bases from V and 0 from J; bases not matched to a gene: 12. The CDR3 is made up of 17 amino acids. Those enrolled in Seattle joined during active infection and were followed longitudinally afterward. Sequencing used immunoSEQ multiplex PCR; TCRdb keeps in-frame clones, though not all of them. Seen here are a few hundred thousand clones, approximately 88% observed once, and the top ten hold around 12%. The TCR sequence derives from a woman aged 50 to 65 with COVID-19, enrolled during active disease. The sample was peripheral blood. The rearrangement uses TRBV23-1 and TRBJ1-5, with 7 bases that match TRBD1. TRBV23-1 carries the ORF label, with uncertain function. DNA of the CDR3: TGCGCCAGCATTAGACCGGGACAGTCTTATAGCAATCAGCCCCAGCATTTT. This gives the protein CASIRPGQSYSNQPQHF.